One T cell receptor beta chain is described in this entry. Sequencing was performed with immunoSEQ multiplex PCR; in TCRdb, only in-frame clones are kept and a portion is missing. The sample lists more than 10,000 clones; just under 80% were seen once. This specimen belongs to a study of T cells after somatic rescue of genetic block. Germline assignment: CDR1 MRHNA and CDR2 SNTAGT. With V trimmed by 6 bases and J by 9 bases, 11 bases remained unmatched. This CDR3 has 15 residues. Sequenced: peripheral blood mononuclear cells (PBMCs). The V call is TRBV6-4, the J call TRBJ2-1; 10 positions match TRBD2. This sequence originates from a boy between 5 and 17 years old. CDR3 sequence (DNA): TGTGCCAGCAGCCCTTTGGTAGCGGGAGGAGGTGAGCAGTTCTTC. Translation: CASSPLVAGGGEQFF.